This TCR beta chain comes out of a study of blood T cell repertoires in COVID-19. Study details: The origin of the acute and convalescent COVID-19 samples was the United States, Italy and Spain. In each case, the material was cDNA or gDNA derived from T cells, B-cell-depleted T cells, or PBMCs.

This clone was counted only a few times. V was clipped by 1 base and J by 2 bases; unmatched bases: 4. Germline loops: CDR1 MGHRA, CDR2 YSYEKL. The CDR3 loop spans 16 amino acids. Libraries were prepared by immunoSEQ multiplex PCR; TCRdb keeps only in-frame clonotypes and omits some of them. In the table there are roughly 280,000 clones, 80% to 85% of which are singletons. V usage is TRBV4-1 and J usage is TRBJ2-7, with 11 bases fitting TRBD1. Sequencing was performed on peripheral blood. The sequence came from a man aged 55 to 69 with acute or convalescent COVID-19. CDR3 region: CASSQVLGQGAYEQYF. CDR3 sequence (DNA): TGCGCCAGCAGCCAAGTCCTGGGACAGGGGGCCTACGAGCAGTACTTC.